The source of this T cell receptor beta chain is a study of blood T cell repertoires in COVID-19. Study details: Acute-phase and convalescent COVID-19 samples originated in the United States, Italy and Spain. Sample material is recorded as cDNA or gDNA derived from T cells, B-cell-depleted T cells, or PBMCs.

The authors' processing: How many nucleated cells were present was estimated from reference gene primer amplification. Clones were sequenced by immunoSEQ multiplex PCR, and TCRdb holds only the in-frame ones, with some missing. V and J calls plus clone size are reproduced from that table; the DNA served to infer D and trimming. The sample has 100,000 to 140,000 clones; roughly 84% are singletons. The length of the CDR3 is 14 residues. Germline V lookup: CDR1 SGHRS, CDR2 YFSETQ. V shed 3 bases and J shed 7 bases, with 16 bases lying between them. The sequence came from a human donor in a cohort sampled during active COVID-19. The sequenced material came from peripheral blood. The chain is built from TRBV5-1 and TRBJ2-5; TRBD2 might be the D (7 bases). This CDR3 is CASSSLEGEGTQYF. Here the CDR3 DNA reads TGCGCCAGCAGCTCACTTGAGGGGGAGGGGACCCAGTACTTC.